A selection of T cell receptor beta chains follows, all from one sample in a study of shared clonotypes between healthy human individuals. TCRdb's copy holds only in-frame clones and misses some; the assay was immunoSEQ multiplex PCR. The sample holds approximately 2,000,000 clones, just under 95% seen once. Sequenced input: naive CD8+ T cells from PBMCs. The origin of the receptors is a man between 18 and 35 years old in good health. Some clones in this sample may be carry-over from other donors' samples. Both conserved end residues are part of each CDR3. The D gene is left open where the match is weak. Expanded clones get a size class; other rows say once, few or many, or leave the size out.

d_call,clone_size,v_call,j_call,cdr3_nt,cdr3_aa
NA,NA,TRBV28,TRBJ2-2,TGTGCCAGCAGTTCTTGGGCGAACACCGGGGAGCTGTTTTTT,CASSSWANTGELFF
NA,NA,TRBV27,TRBJ1-5,TGTGCCAGCAGTTTAGTCGGGATCTCGGGCAATCAGCCCCAGCATTTT,CASSLVGISGNQPQHF
TRBD1,once,TRBV4-1,TRBJ1-3,TGCGCCAGCAGCCCGCTCGGGACAGGGCCCTTCTCTGGAAACACCATATATTTT,CASSPLGTGPFSGNTIYF
NA,NA,TRBV15,TRBJ1-2,TGTGCCACCAGCAGCACTCGGGGGGGCTCCCGCTATGGCTACACCTTC,CATSSTRGGSRYGYTF
NA,NA,TRBV7-5,TRBJ2-3,TGTGCCAGAAGCTTGGGGCTGCCCAGCGACTCTACAGATACGCAGTATTTT,CARSLGLPSDSTDTQYF
NA,NA,TRBV27,TRBJ1-5,TGTGCCAGCAGTCCCGGAGGGGGGTCAAATCAGCCCCAGCATTTT,CASSPGGGSNQPQHF
TRBD1,NA,TRBV27,TRBJ2-5,TGTGCCAGCAGTTTATTTGGGACAGGGGGCGGGGAGACCCAGTACTTC,CASSLFGTGGGETQYF
NA,NA,TRBV5-6,TRBJ1-5,TGTGCCAGCAGCTTGTACCCAGGGTCGAGTCAGCCCCAGCATTTT,CASSLYPGSSQPQHF
TRBD1,NA,TRBV7-6,TRBJ1-1,TGTGCCAGCAGCGTGAGCCCAGGGGGTTTCGCTGAAGCTTTCTTT,CASSVSPGGFAEAFF
TRBD1,once,TRBV10-3,TRBJ2-7,TGTGCCATCAGCCCGCCCAGGGGGCTCGAGCAGTACTTC,CAISPPRGLEQYF
NA,NA,TRBV7-9,TRBJ2-7,TGTGCCAGCAGCTTCGTCAGGGTCGGCATAACTAGCTACGAGCAGTACTTC,CASSFVRVGITSYEQYF
NA,NA,TRBV10-2,TRBJ1-2,TGCGCCAGCAGTGAGTTAGTGACAGGCATCTATGGCTACACCTTC,CASSELVTGIYGYTF
TRBD1,few,TRBV19,TRBJ1-5,TGTGCCACCCTCCCGACAGGGATCAATCAGCCCCAGCATTTT,CATLPTGINQPQHF
TRBD1,NA,TRBV27,TRBJ1-5,TGTGCCAGCAGGTTGGGGCAGGGGGGCAATCAGCCCCAGCATTTT,CASRLGQGGNQPQHF
NA,NA,TRBV2,TRBJ2-1,TGTGCCAGCAGGCCCTACAATGAGCAGTTCTTC,CASRPYNEQFF
NA,NA,TRBV9,TRBJ1-1,TGTGCCAGCAGCGTATCCTTTACGGACCATAATAAAAGACCGGCTTTCTTT,CASSVSFTDHNKRPAFF
TRBD1,NA,TRBV7-6,TRBJ1-1,TGTGCCAGCAGCGCCAGGGACAGGGGCTCGAACACTGAAGCTTTCTTT,CASSARDRGSNTEAFF
NA,NA,TRBV10-1,TRBJ2-3,TGCGCCAGCAGTGGAATACACCATAACGAGGCAGATACGCAGTATTTT,CASSGIHHNEADTQYF
TRBD2,NA,TRBV27,TRBJ2-7,TGTGCCAGCAGTAAATCTAGCGGGACAATCTCCTACGAGCAGTACTTC,CASSKSSGTISYEQYF
TRBD1,NA,TRBV19,TRBJ1-3,TGTGCCAGCAAAGACAGGGGGCTATCTGGAAACACCATATATTTT,CASKDRGLSGNTIYF